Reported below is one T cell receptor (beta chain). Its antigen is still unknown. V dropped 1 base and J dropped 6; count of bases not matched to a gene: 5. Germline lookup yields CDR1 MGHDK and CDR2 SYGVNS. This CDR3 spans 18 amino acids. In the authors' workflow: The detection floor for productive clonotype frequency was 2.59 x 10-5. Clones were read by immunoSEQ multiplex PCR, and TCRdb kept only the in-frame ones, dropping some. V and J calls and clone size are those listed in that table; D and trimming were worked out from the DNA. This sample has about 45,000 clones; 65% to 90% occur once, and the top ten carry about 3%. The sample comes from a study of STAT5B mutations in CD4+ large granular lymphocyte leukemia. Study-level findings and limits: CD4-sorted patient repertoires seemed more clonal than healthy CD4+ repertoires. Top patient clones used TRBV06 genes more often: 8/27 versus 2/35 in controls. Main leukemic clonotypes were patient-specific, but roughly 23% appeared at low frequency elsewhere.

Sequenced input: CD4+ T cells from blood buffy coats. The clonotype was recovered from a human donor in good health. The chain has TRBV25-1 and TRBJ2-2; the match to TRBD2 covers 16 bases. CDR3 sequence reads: CASSESPGTSGRAGELFF. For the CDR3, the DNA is TGTGCCAGCAGTGAATCACCCGGGACTAGCGGGAGGGCCGGGGAGCTGTTTTTT.